This entry lists 28 T cell receptor beta chains sequenced from one sample in a study of brain T cells in children with intractable seizures. The time point was: blood from clinic visit 5 months post-surgery; TSC patient then seizure free. TCRdb keeps only in-frame clones here, not all; method: immunoSEQ multiplex PCR. Of 300,000 to 400,000 clones in the sample, about 93% were seen once. The sample was peripheral blood, taken less than 6 months after surgery. Receptor source: a boy younger than two with tuberous sclerosis and intractable seizures.

The genes are TRBV6-6 and TRBJ2-3; D gene uncertain. Germline lookup yields CDR1 MNHNY and CDR2 SVGAGI (reference sequence). Deletions cut 7 bases from V and 2 bases from J, with 10 bases between. The CDR3 totals 13 residues. The CDR3 region is CASKPRHTDTQYF. The CDR3 coding sequence is TGTGCCAGCAAACCCCGTCACACAGATACGCAGTATTTT.

The rearrangement joins TRBV18 to TRBJ1-1, with unresolved D. This CDR3 comprises 20 residues. Germline V gives CDR1 KGHSH, CDR2 LQKENI. V shed 0 bases and J shed 3 bases, with 26 bases lying between them. The CDR3 region is CASSPPRHSIFHVRDTEAFF. The CDR3 DNA follows: TGTGCCAGCTCACCACCCCGGCACTCAATCTTTCATGTTCGCGACACTGAAGCTTTCTTT.

CDR3 region: CASSTVEISGNTIYF. The CDR3 DNA reads as TGTGCCAGTAGTACTGTAGAAATCTCTGGAAACACCATATATTTT. The genes are TRBV19 and TRBJ1-3, with D uncertain. The CDR3 is made up of 15 amino acids. V was cut by 4 bases and J by 0 bases, with 10 bases left in between. CDR1 and CDR2 from the germline V gene are LNHDA and SQIVND (reference sequence). Full variable domain (remainder filled in from reference TRBV19 and TRBJ1-3): DGGITQSPKYLFRKEGQNVTLSCEQNLNHDAMYWYRQDPGQGLRLIYYSQIVNDFQKGDIAEGYSVSREKKESFPLTVTSAQKNPTAFYLCASSTVEISGNTIYFGEGSWLTVV.

This rearrangement joins TRBV7-9 to TRBJ2-1; TRBD2 matches at 7 bases. Trimming took 9 bases from V and 5 from J; bases not matched to a gene: 13. There are 15 residues in the CDR3. The V gene's germline CDR1 is SEHNR and CDR2 FQNEAQ (reference sequence). CDR3 sequence: CASSSLRAGDNEQFF. CDR3 coding DNA: TGTGCCAGTAGCAGTTTGCGGGCGGGAGACAATGAGCAGTTCTTC. The full variable domain, completed using reference TRBV7-9 and TRBJ2-1, is DTGVSQNPRHKITKRGQNVTFRCDPISEHNRLYWYRQTLGQGPEFLTYFQNEAQLEKSRLLSDRFSAERPKGSFSTLEIQRTEQGDSAMYLCASSSLRAGDNEQFFGPGTRLTVL.

This clone was found once. This chain links TRBV5-1 with TRBJ2-5, with a possible D match to TRBD2 (7 bases). V was trimmed by 5 bases and J by 5 bases, leaving 16 bases between them. This CDR3 is built from 14 residues. Germline-derived CDR1 and CDR2 are SGHRS and YFSETQ. CDR3 DNA sequence: TGCGCCAGCAGATACAGGGAGGGATCGGAGACCCAGTACTTC. Translation gives CASRYREGSETQYF.

The chain uses TRBV11-3 and TRBJ2-1; D is unresolved. The CDR3 sequence is 16 residues long. V lost 5 bases and J lost 0, with 14 bases in between. Germline-derived CDR1 and CDR2 are SGHNT and YENEEA. Written as DNA, the CDR3 is TGTGCCAGCAGCCCACTCCCAGTGAGCTCCTACAATGAGCAGTTCTTC. Residues: CASSPLPVSSYNEQFF.

This chain links TRBV7-3 with TRBJ2-1, with TRBD2 matching 14 bases. The germline CDR1 and CDR2 sequences are SGHTA and FQGTGA. V lost 4 bases to trimming and J lost 2 bases; unmatched junction nucleotides: 10. The CDR3 covers 19 residues. For the CDR3, the DNA is TGTGCCAGCAGCTCTTCGACTAGCGGGAGGGCAAGCGCCTACAATGAGCAGTTCTTC. This translates into CASSSSTSGRASAYNEQFF.

This clone was counted at least ten times. The V gene is TRBV5-1, the J gene TRBJ2-5; TRBD1 might be the D (6 bases). V was shortened by 9 bases and J by 2 bases, with 20 bases between the two germline ends. The germline V gene encodes CDR1 SGHRS and CDR2 YFSETQ. The CDR3 is made up of 15 amino acids. The CDR3, as DNA: TGCGCCACCAGTGTCGCGCAGGGGATACAAGAGACCCAGTACTTC. Translated: CATSVAQGIQETQYF.

This sequence joins TRBV11-1 and TRBJ2-7; D gene ambiguous. V lost 4 bases and J lost 3, with 7 bases in between. Germline loops: CDR1 SGHAT, CDR2 FQDESV (reference sequence). This CDR3 has 12 residues. The CDR3 DNA is TGTGCCAGCAGCTACGGCAACTACGAGCAGTACTTC. Its protein is CASSYGNYEQYF.

J is TRBJ2-7 and V is TRBV9; 7 bases align to TRBD2. Per germline, CDR1 SGDLS and CDR2 YYNGEE. The junction had 6 bases not matched to a gene; V was cut back by 4 bases and J by 5 bases. The CDR3 sequence is 13 residues long. The CDR3 DNA reads as TGTGCCAGCAGCCCCTGGACTAGTGACGAGCAGTACTTC. Protein product: CASSPWTSDEQYF.

The chain couples TRBV5-1 to TRBJ1-5; possible D gene TRBD1, 5 bases. The CDR3 is 14 residues long. Per the germline V gene, CDR1 is SGHRS and CDR2 is YFSETQ. V dropped 1 base and J dropped 7 bases, with 12 bases sitting between them. CDR3 nucleotide sequence: TGCGCCAGCAGCTTGACGCGGGGCGGGCAGCCCCAGCATTTT. Translation: CASSLTRGGQPQHF.

The chain uses TRBV5-4 and TRBJ2-7, with 7 bases identical to TRBD1. Trimming at V came to 3 bases and at J to 3 bases, leaving 6 bases not matched to a gene. This CDR3 contains 14 residues. The germline CDR1 and CDR2 sequences are SGHNT and YYREEE (reference sequence). The CDR3 region has the DNA TGTGCCAGCAGCTACGGGACAGACCTCTACGAGCAGTACTTC. This codes for CASSYGTDLYEQYF.

The chain uses TRBV5-4 and TRBJ2-5; maybe TRBD1 (6 bases). Germline-derived CDR1 and CDR2 are SGHNT and YYREEE (reference sequence). The CDR3 runs to 16 residues. The V end was cut by 2 bases, the J end by 2 bases, with 16 bases between. The CDR3 is CASSFTDRPPQETQYF. CDR3 DNA: TGTGCCAGCAGCTTTACAGACAGGCCCCCACAAGAGACCCAGTACTTC.

The rearrangement links TRBV18 to TRBJ1-1, with D perhaps matching TRBD1 (6 bases). V lost 1 base to trimming and J lost 5 bases, with 11 bases between them. Per germline, CDR1 KGHSH and CDR2 LQKENI. The CDR3 runs 14 residues. The CDR3 sequence: CASSPQGGRTEAFF. Here the CDR3 DNA reads TGTGCCAGCTCACCACAGGGGGGGAGGACTGAAGCTTTCTTT.

The chain has TRBV12-3 or TRBV12-4 and TRBJ1-4; TRBD1 is a possible D gene (5 bases). This CDR3 has 13 residues. Trimming stripped 7 bases from V and 6 bases from J, with 12 bases between. In nucleotides, the CDR3 is TGTGCCAGCACTGGGCAGGGACATGAAAAACTGTTTTTT. This sequence encodes CASTGQGHEKLFF.

The rearrangement joins TRBV10-1 to TRBJ1-3; D call uncertain. The ends were cut back, 2 bases at V and 3 bases at J, with 8 bases in the middle. The CDR3 consists of 14 residues. Germline CDR1 is WNHNN and CDR2 is SYGVQD (reference sequence). The CDR3 sequence: CASSEQTRGNTIYF. CDR3 in DNA: TGCGCCAGCAGTGAGCAAACTCGTGGAAACACCATATATTTT.

The chain joins TRBV29-1 to TRBJ2-5; D perhaps matches TRBD2 (7 bases). Trimming removed 5 bases at V and 5 bases at J, with 15 bases between. The CDR3 consists of 13 residues. Germline V gene sequence: CDR1 SQVTM, CDR2 ANQGSEA. Here the CDR3 DNA reads TGCAGCGTTCCTCGGGGGGCCGGGGAGACCCAGTACTTC. Amino acid sequence: CSVPRGAGETQYF.

V gene TRBV12-3 or TRBV12-4 combines with J gene TRBJ1-2; D may be TRBD1 (6 bases). V gave up 6 bases and J gave up 3 bases, with 11 bases separating them. The CDR3 spans 13 residues. CDR3 loop: CASSYRAHYGYTF. CDR3 nucleotides: TGTGCCAGCAGCTACAGGGCACACTATGGCTACACCTTC.

This chain links TRBV30 with TRBJ2-7, with 14 bases identical to TRBD2. The V gene end was trimmed by 0 bases and the J gene end by 10 bases; junction bases not matched to a gene: 5. The germline V gene has CDR1 GTSNPN and CDR2 SVGIG (reference sequence). This CDR3 comprises 14 residues. The CDR3 loop is CAWSVGTSGSPQYF. Written as DNA, the CDR3 is TGTGCCTGGAGTGTAGGGACTAGCGGGAGCCCACAGTACTTC.

This clone was counted between two and nine times. The chain carries TRBV19 and TRBJ1-2; TRBD1 might be the D (6 bases). Trimming left V 8 bases short and J 2 bases short, with 15 bases between. The CDR3 totals 14 residues. Germline CDR1 and CDR2: LNHDA and SQIVND (reference sequence). Here the CDR3 reads CASAAGGANYGYTF. In DNA, the CDR3 is TGTGCCAGTGCCGCTGGGGGGGCCAACTATGGCTACACCTTC.

The chain has TRBV9 and TRBJ2-2; D possibly matches TRBD1 or TRBD2 (5 bases each). Trimming pared 4 bases from V and 2 bases from J, leaving 9 bases between. Germline values: CDR1 SGDLS, CDR2 YYNGEE. The CDR3 spans 14 residues. CDR3 sequence: CASSRGFNTGELFF. The CDR3 region has the DNA TGTGCCAGCAGCCGGGGCTTTAACACCGGGGAGCTGTTTTTT.

The chain employs TRBV4-1 and TRBJ1-2; D not resolved. The CDR3 has 18 residues. The V gene's germline CDR1 is MGHRA and CDR2 YSYEKL. V shed 4 bases and J shed 7 bases, with 28 bases lying between them. CDR3 nucleotides: TGCGCCAGCAGCCCCCAGTTCCAGTTACGGGGTGGCATTGGTGGCTACACCTTC. Translating gives CASSPQFQLRGGIGGYTF.

J is TRBJ1-1 and V is TRBV9; 9 bases align to TRBD1. The CDR3 runs 17 residues. V lost 4 bases, J lost 2 bases, and 12 bases stayed unmatched. The germline V gene encodes CDR1 SGDLS and CDR2 YYNGEE. The CDR3 nucleotides read TGTGCCAGCAGCCCAGGGATTACAGGGGGCGCAAACACTGAAGCTTTCTTT. It specifies CASSPGITGGANTEAFF.

This clone came up a few times. The rearrangement links TRBV11-2 to TRBJ1-1, with D perhaps TRBD1 (5 bases). Germline loops: CDR1 SGHAT, CDR2 FQNNGV. Trimming took 3 bases from V and 1 from J, leaving 12 bases between them. The CDR3 is 15 residues long. For the CDR3, the DNA is TGTGCCAGCAGCTTGGGACGAGCACAGAACACTGAAGCTTTCTTT. Protein sequence: CASSLGRAQNTEAFF.

For the CDR3, the DNA is TGCAGCGTTGTCGATCTGGACAACCCCTTATATGGCTACACCTTC. This translates into CSVVDLDNPLYGYTF. The V call is TRBV29-1, the J call TRBJ1-2; a possible D gene is TRBD1 (5 bases). This CDR3 has 15 residues. The germline V gene has CDR1 SQVTM and CDR2 ANQGSEA. V was pared by 4 bases and J by 5 bases, with 20 bases between.

The chain has TRBV29-1 and TRBJ2-7, with TRBD1 matching 10 bases. This CDR3 region has 12 residues. Unmatched junction bases numbered 3, after V lost 6 bases and J lost 4 bases. The germline CDR1 and CDR2 sequences are SQVTM and ANQGSEA. As DNA, the CDR3 is TGCAGCGTCGGGACAGGGGCGTACGAGCAGTACTTC. Its protein product is CSVGTGAYEQYF.

The gene calls are TRBV3-1 (or the pseudogene TRBV3-2) and TRBJ1-1; the D gene is possibly TRBD1 (5 bases). Germline CDR1 LGHDT, CDR2 YNNKEL (reference sequence). This CDR3 comprises 13 residues. V lost 4 bases and J 1 base, leaving 7 bases between the germline ends. CDR3 sequence (DNA): TGTGCCAGCAGCCTCGGACAGAACACTGAAGCTTTCTTT. This encodes CASSLGQNTEAFF.

The chain has TRBV19 and TRBJ2-1, with TRBD1 as a possible D gene (6 bases). Per the germline V gene, CDR1 is LNHDA and CDR2 is SQIVND (reference sequence). The CDR3 consists of 14 residues. V was shortened by 3 bases and J by 6 bases, with 12 bases between the two germline ends. The DNA for the CDR3 is TGTGCCAGTAGTATCAGGGGCTCGGGCAATGAGCAGTTCTTC. Encoded protein: CASSIRGSGNEQFF.